Each of the 4 T cell receptor beta chains below was sequenced from the same sample in a study of T cell changes during pregnancy in multiple sclerosis. The protocol was immunoSEQ multiplex PCR, while the TCRdb copy is restricted to in-frame clones and leaves out a portion. Of tens of thousands of clones in the sample, around 92% were seen once. The material was CD4+ T cells from peripheral blood mononuclear cells, obtained in the second trimester of pregnancy. These receptors were taken from a female donor in good health, enrolled as a control in a pregnancy study.

The gene calls are TRBV6-1 and TRBJ2-7; tentative D call: TRBD1 (6 bases). Germline values: CDR1 MNHNS, CDR2 SASEGT. This CDR3 is 15 amino acids long. Trimming left V 2 bases short and J 7 bases short, with 18 bases between. CDR3 sequence: CASSERQSTQGEQYF. The CDR3 DNA sequence: TGTGCCAGCAGTGAACGGCAGTCCACCCAGGGGGAGCAGTACTTC.

V and J are TRBV7-2 and TRBJ1-6, with a weak D call TRBD1 (5 bases). Deletions cut 8 bases from V and 7 bases from J, with 15 bases between. Germline V CDR1 and CDR2: SGHTA, FQGNSA. The CDR3 has 14 amino acids. CDR3 nucleotide sequence: TGTGCCAGCGCTTTGGGAGGGGCAAATTCACCCCTCCACTTT. As protein: CASALGGANSPLHF.

The J gene is TRBJ1-5, the V gene TRBV27, with 8 bases identical to TRBD1. The CDR3 loop spans 19 amino acids. V dropped 3 bases and J dropped 2; count of bases not matched to a gene: 15. The germline V gene encodes CDR1 MNHEY and CDR2 SMNVEV (reference sequence). The CDR3: CASSLYPRTPGQGNQPQHF. The CDR3 region has the DNA TGTGCCAGCAGTTTGTATCCCCGTACCCCGGGACAGGGCAATCAGCCCCAGCATTTT.

This rearrangement joins TRBV5-1 to TRBJ2-1, with 7 bases identical to TRBD1. Germline V gene sequence: CDR1 SGHRS, CDR2 YFSETQ. CDR3 length equals 17 residues. V lost 0 bases to trimming and J lost 9 bases; unmatched junction nucleotides: 15. The CDR3 reads CASSLGPRQGHSTEQFF. CDR3 in DNA: TGCGCCAGCAGCTTGGGCCCGCGACAGGGTCATTCAACTGAGCAGTTCTTC.